The T cell receptor (beta chain) described here comes from a study of immune characterization of retroperitoneal liposarcoma. Per germline, CDR1 LGHNA and CDR2 YNFKEQ. Trimming stripped 0 bases from V and 7 bases from J, with 18 bases between. The CDR3 loop spans 17 amino acids. In TCRdb, the PCR reads were re-called with MiXCR into one record per CDR3 protein. The sample carries approximately 10,000 distinct CDR3 sequences, roughly 28% recorded once. The rearrangement joins TRBV4-2 to TRBJ2-2; tentative D call: TRBD1 (6 bases). The material sequenced was blood. The TCR sequence derives from a male donor with retroperitoneal liposarcoma. CDR3 protein: CASSQDKGDRIGGELFF. DNA for the CDR3: TGTGCCAGCAGCCAAGATAAGGGGGACCGGATTGGCGGGGAGCTGTTTTTT.